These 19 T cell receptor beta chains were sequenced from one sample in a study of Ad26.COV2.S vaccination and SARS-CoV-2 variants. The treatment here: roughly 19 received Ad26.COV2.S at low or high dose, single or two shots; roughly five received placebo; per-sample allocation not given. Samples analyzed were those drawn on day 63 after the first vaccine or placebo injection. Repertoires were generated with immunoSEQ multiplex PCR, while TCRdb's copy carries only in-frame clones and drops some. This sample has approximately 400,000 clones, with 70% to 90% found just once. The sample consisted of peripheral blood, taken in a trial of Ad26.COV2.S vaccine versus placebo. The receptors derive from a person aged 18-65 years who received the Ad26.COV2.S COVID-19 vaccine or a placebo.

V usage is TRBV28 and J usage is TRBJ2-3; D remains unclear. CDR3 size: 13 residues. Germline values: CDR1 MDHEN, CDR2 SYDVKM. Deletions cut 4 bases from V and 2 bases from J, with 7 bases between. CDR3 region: CASSYMYTDTQYF. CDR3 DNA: TGTGCCAGCAGTTACATGTACACAGATACGCAGTATTTT. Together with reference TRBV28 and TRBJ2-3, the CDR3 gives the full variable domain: DVKVTQSSRYLVKRTGEKVFLECVQDMDHENMFWYRQDPGLGLRLIYFSYDVKMKEKGDIPEGYSVSREKKERFSLILESASTNQTSMYLCASSYMYTDTQYFGPGTRLTVL.

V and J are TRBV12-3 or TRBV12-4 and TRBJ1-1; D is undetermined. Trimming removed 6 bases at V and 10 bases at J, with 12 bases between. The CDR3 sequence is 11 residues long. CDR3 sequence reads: CASRKGGGAFF. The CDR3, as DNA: TGTGCCAGCAGGAAGGGAGGTGGAGCTTTCTTT.

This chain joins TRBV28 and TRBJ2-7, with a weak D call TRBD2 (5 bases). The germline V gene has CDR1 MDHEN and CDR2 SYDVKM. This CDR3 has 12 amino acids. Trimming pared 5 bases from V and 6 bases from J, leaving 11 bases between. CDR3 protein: CASSHLASEQYF. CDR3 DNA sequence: TGTGCCAGCAGTCATCTAGCTTCCGAGCAGTACTTC.

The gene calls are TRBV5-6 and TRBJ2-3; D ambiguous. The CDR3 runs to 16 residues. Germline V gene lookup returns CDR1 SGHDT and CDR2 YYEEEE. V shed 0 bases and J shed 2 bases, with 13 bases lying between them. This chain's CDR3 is CASSLAGRSYTDTQYF. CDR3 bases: TGTGCCAGCAGCTTGGCAGGACGGTCCTACACAGATACGCAGTATTTT.

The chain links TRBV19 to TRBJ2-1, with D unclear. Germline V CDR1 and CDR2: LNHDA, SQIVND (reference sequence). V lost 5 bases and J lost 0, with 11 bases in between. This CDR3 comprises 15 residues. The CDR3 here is CASSLGPGSYNEQFF. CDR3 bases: TGTGCCAGTAGTCTCGGCCCGGGCTCCTACAATGAGCAGTTCTTC.

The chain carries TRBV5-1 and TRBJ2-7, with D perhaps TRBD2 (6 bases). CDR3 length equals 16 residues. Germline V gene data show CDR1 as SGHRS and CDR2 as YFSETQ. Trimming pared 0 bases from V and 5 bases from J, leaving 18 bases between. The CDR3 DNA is TGCGCCAGCAGCTTGGCTCCAGGAGGGGTGGGCGACGAGCAGTACTTC. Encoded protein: CASSLAPGGVGDEQYF.

CDR3 in DNA: TGTGCTAGTAAGAGGGGGCAGGATGGCTACACCTTC. Protein: CASKRGQDGYTF. This chain uses TRBV12-5 with TRBJ1-2, with 7 positions matching TRBD1. Trimming took 8 bases from V and 6 from J; bases not matched to a gene: 6. The CDR3 consists of 12 residues. In germline, CDR1 is LGHNT, CDR2 FRNRAP.

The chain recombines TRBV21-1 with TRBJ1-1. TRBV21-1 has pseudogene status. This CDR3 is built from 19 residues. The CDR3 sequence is CASPVACSGAFGMNTEAFF. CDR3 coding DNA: TGTGCCAGCCCAGTCGCGTGTTCGGGGGCATTCGGGATGAACACTGAAGCTTTCTTT.

The CDR3, as DNA: TGTGCCAGCAGTCCGGCGGCAGAACTAAGAAACACTGAAGCTTTCTTT. Translated: CASSPAAELRNTEAFF. The chain uses TRBV27 and TRBJ1-1, with D uncertain. Trimming stripped 5 bases from V and 2 bases from J, with 18 bases between. CDR1 and CDR2 from the germline V gene are MNHEY and SMNVEV (reference sequence). The CDR3 totals 16 residues.

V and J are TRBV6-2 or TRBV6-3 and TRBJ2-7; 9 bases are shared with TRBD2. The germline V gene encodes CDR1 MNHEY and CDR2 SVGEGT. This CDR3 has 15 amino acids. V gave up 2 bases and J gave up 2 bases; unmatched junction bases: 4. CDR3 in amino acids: CASSYQREAPYEQYF. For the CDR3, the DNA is TGTGCCAGCAGTTACCAGCGGGAGGCCCCCTACGAGCAGTACTTC.

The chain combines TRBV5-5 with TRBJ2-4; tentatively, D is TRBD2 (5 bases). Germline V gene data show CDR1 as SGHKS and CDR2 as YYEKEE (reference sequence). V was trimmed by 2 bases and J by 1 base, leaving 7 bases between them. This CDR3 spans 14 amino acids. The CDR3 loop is CASSFGDAKNIQYF. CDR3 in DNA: TGTGCCAGCAGCTTCGGGGATGCCAAAAACATTCAGTACTTC.

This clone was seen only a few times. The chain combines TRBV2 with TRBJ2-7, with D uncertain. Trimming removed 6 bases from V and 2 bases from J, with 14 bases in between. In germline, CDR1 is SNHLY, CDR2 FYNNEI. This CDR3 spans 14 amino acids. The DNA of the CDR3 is TGTGCCAGCAGAGACCCGGACGTCGCCTACGAGCAGTACTTC. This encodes CASRDPDVAYEQYF.

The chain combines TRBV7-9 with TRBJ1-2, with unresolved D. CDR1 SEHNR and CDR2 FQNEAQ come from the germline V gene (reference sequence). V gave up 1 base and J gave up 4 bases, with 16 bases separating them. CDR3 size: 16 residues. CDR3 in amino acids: CASSLDIRGQPYGYTF. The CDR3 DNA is TGTGCCAGCAGCTTAGATATCCGGGGTCAGCCCTATGGCTACACCTTC.

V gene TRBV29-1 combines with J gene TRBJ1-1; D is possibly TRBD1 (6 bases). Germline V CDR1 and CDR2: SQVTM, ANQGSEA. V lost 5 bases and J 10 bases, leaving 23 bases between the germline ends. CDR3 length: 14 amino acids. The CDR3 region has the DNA TGCAGCGTTTATCCCGGGGAGACAGGCCCACCAGCTTTCTTT. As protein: CSVYPGETGPPAFF.

In DNA form, the CDR3 reads TGCGCCAGCAGCTCTAGCGGGGGGCGGGTTTACAATGAGCAGTTCTTC. Its protein product is CASSSSGGRVYNEQFF. The chain carries TRBV5-1 and TRBJ2-1, with TRBD2 identical over 11 bases. CDR1 is SGHRS and CDR2 is YFSETQ in the germline V gene. Germline trimming cut 3 bases from V and 4 bases from J; bases unmatched to any gene: 6. The CDR3 has 16 residues.

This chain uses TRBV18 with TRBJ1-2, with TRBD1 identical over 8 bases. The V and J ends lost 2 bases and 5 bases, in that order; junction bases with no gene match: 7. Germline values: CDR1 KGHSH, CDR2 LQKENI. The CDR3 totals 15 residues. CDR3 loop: CASSPAGGPTYGYTF. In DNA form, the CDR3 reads TGTGCCAGCTCACCAGCAGGGGGCCCGACTTATGGCTACACCTTC. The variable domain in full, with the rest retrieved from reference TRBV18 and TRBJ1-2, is NAGVMQNPRHLVRRRGQEARLRCSPMKGHSHVYWYRQLPEEGLKFMVYLQKENIIDESGMPKERFSAEFPKEGPSILRIQQVVRGDSAAYFCASSPAGGPTYGYTFGSGTRLTVV.

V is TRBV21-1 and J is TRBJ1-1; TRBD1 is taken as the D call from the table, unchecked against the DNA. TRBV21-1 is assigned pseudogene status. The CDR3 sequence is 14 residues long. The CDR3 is CASFKGQGVHEAFF. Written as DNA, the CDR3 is TGTGCCAGCTTTAAGGGACAGGGGGTTCATGAAGCTTTCTTT.

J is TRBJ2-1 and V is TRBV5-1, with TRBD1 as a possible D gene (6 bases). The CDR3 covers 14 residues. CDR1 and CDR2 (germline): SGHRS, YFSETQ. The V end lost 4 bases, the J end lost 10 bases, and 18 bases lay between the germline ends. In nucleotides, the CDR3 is TGCGCCAGCAGCATTCAAACAGGGCAAAGCGAGCAGTTCTTC. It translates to CASSIQTGQSEQFF.

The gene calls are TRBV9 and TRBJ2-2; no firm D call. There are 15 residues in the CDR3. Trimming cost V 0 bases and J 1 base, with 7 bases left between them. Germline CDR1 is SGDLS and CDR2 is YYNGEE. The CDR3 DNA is TGTGCCAGCAGCGTAGGTAGCCTGAACACCGGGGAGCTGTTTTTT. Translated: CASSVGSLNTGELFF.